This entry features one T cell receptor (beta chain) sequence. After extraction with the RNeasy kit, about 0.45 to 1 ug of the RNA was reverse transcribed using random hexamers. TCRdb fed the immunoSEQ multiplex PCR reads into MiXCR, producing one record per CDR3 protein. The sample carries some 190,000 distinct CDR3 sequences, 85% to 95% recorded once. The sample comes from a study of CD8 T cells in Susac syndrome. Sequencing was performed on CD4+ T cells from PBMCs. This TCR was recovered from a human donor with Susac syndrome.

The CDR3 loop reads CASSWALPGTQYF. The CDR3 DNA reads as TGTGCCAGCAGCTGGGCCCTACCAGGGACCCAGTACTTC. The chain uses TRBV5-4 and TRBJ2-5; D unclear. Deletions cut 3 bases from V and 7 bases from J, with 13 bases between. CDR3 size: 13 residues. The germline gives CDR1 SGHNT, CDR2 YYREEE (reference sequence).